This T cell receptor (beta chain) appears in the sequencing data of a study of breast tumors, draining lymph nodes, adjacent tissues. General study points: Tumor TCR diversity was below lymph nodes but above nontumor tissue. Data fit most tumor T cells coming from lymph node, expanding in tumor.

One entry per CDR3 protein results from TCRdb running MiXCR on the multiplex PCR reads. Here the sample spans 200,000 or so distinct CDR3 sequences, around 33% being singletons. The lymph nodes were axillary draining lymph nodes from breast cancer patients. This clonotype appeared many times. Its specificity is not known. V gave up 3 bases and J gave up 9 bases; unmatched junction bases: 3. Germline V lookup: CDR1 LGHDT, CDR2 YNNKEL (reference sequence). The CDR3 runs 14 residues. This clonotype was sampled from a female donor with breast cancer. Some clones in this sample may be carry-over from other donors' samples. The specimen was axillary lymph node tissue. The chain recombines TRBV3-1 with TRBJ1-6; 9 bases agree with TRBD1. CDR3 region: CASSHGQGSSPLHF. DNA of the CDR3: TGTGCCAGCAGCCATGGACAGGGGAGTTCACCCCTCCACTTT.